This T cell receptor beta chain stems from a study of OX40 agonist ivuxolimab in advanced cancers. The data were produced by immunoSEQ multiplex PCR, yet TCRdb's version contains in-frame clones alone and is incomplete. Seen here are about 78,000 clones, less than 85% observed once, and the top ten hold 0.4% to 0.5%. This sequence originates from an adult with an advanced solid tumor such as melanoma, head and neck, liver or kidney cancer. Here the sequenced sample was CD4+ or CD8+ T cells sorted from blood, taken in a trial of the OX40 agonist ivuxolimab.

CDR3 DNA: TGTGCCAGCCGCCCTTCACGACTACTAGCGGGATACACCGGGGAGCTGTTTTTT. It codes for CASRPSRLLAGYTGELFF. The chain employs TRBV27 and TRBJ2-2, with 10 bases aligning to TRBD2. CDR3 length: 18 amino acids. V shed 8 bases, J shed 3 bases, and the junction held 15 bases outside the gene matches. Germline-derived CDR1 and CDR2 are MNHEY and SMNVEV (reference sequence).